The entry that follows covers one T cell receptor (beta chain) sequence. This specimen comes from a study of blood T cell repertoires in COVID-19. Study background: From the United States, Italy and Spain came samples of acute and convalescent COVID-19.

V trimming: 6 bases; J trimming: 7 bases; junction bases outside the gene matches: 3. The V gene's germline CDR1 is WNHNN and CDR2 SYGVQD (reference sequence). This CDR3 comprises 13 residues. Repertoires were generated with immunoSEQ multiplex PCR, while TCRdb's copy carries only in-frame clones and drops some. The sample shows 14,000 or so clones, more than 70% of them seen only once. The chain links TRBV10-1 to TRBJ2-7, with TRBD2 matching 13 bases. Sample: peripheral blood. The clonotype was recovered from a human donor in a cohort sampled during active COVID-19. This CDR3 is CASRLAGGDEQYF. The CDR3 DNA follows: TGCGCCAGCAGACTAGCGGGGGGGGATGAGCAGTACTTC.